The T cell receptor beta chain described here comes from a study of cytomegalovirus exposure and HLA in healthy donors. Details on this clone: Its target is unknown.

Study conclusions and caveats: When analyzed later, the rates of TCR association showed variation by HLA locus, with DRB1 the most and HLA-C the fewest. TRBV6-2, TRBV6-3 and other indistinguishable V segments were excluded. The study flagged around 160 TCR beta chains as cytomegalovirus-associated. Presence/absence analyses assumed roughly uniform sequencing depth across donors, which may not hold.

The PCR used 60 Vbeta and 13 Jbeta primers. TCRdb's table, derived via immunoSEQ multiplex PCR, lists solely in-frame clones and lacks some. The repertoire consists of roughly 110,000 clones, with 75% occurring once and the leading ten covering roughly 3%. Germline V CDR1 and CDR2: LGHNA, YSLEER. Trimming left V 0 bases short and J 2 bases short, with 17 bases between. The CDR3 contains 17 residues. The TCR was taken from a male donor in good health and CMV-seropositive. Sequencing used PBMCs. J is TRBJ2-7 and V is TRBV4-3; possibly TRBD2 for D (7 bases). In DNA, the CDR3 is TGCGCCAGCAGCCAAGATTATGGGGGGGCGGGCACCTACGAGCAGTACTTC. It is translated as CASSQDYGGAGTYEQYF.